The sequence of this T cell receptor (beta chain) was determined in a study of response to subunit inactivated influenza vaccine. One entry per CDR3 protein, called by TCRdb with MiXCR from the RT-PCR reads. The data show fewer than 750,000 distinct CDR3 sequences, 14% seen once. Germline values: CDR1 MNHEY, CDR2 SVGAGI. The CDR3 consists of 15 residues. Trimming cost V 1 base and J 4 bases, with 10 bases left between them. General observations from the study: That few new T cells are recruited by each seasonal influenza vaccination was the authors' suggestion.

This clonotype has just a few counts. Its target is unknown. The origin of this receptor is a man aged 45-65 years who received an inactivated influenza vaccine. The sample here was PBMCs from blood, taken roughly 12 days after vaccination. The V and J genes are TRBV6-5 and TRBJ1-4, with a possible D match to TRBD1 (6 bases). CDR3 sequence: CASSYWGLGNEKLFF. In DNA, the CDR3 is TGTGCCAGCAGTTACTGGGGGCTGGGTAATGAAAAACTGTTTTTT.